The 6 T cell receptor beta chains listed next were all sequenced from one sample in a study of blood T cell repertoires in COVID-19. Clones were read by immunoSEQ multiplex PCR, and TCRdb kept only the in-frame ones, dropping some. Of about 480,000 clones in the sample, approximately 91% were seen once. The sequencing sample was made of PBMCs or T cells enriched from blood (not recorded which). The receptors originated from a woman aged 55-75 years who had recovered from COVID-19.

The genes are TRBV12-3 or TRBV12-4 and TRBJ1-1, with TRBD1 identical over 12 bases. The CDR3 has 13 residues. The junction had 6 bases not matched to a gene; V was cut back by 5 bases and J by 11 bases. The CDR3 bases are TGTGCCAGCAGTCCAGGGACAGGGGGCCTGGCTTTCTTT. Translating gives CASSPGTGGLAFF.

This rearrangement joins TRBV5-4 to TRBJ2-5; 8 nucleotides line up with TRBD2. The CDR3 has 15 amino acids. Germline assignment: CDR1 SGHNT and CDR2 YYREEE (reference sequence). Trimming removed 2 bases from V and 2 bases from J; junction bases left unmatched: 5. CDR3 coding DNA: TGTGCCAGCAGCTTCGGGGGGGGATGGCAAGAGACCCAGTACTTC. This gives the protein CASSFGGGWQETQYF.

The rearrangement links TRBV11-2 to TRBJ1-6, with 7 bases identical to TRBD1. Germline V gives CDR1 SGHAT, CDR2 FQNNGV. With V trimmed by 7 bases and J by 7 bases, 7 bases remained unmatched. This CDR3 is 14 amino acids long. The CDR3 DNA reads as TGTGCCAGCAACGCGGACAGGTCGAATTCACCCCTCCACTTT. This encodes CASNADRSNSPLHF.

V gene TRBV5-5 combines with J gene TRBJ1-5; 9 bases agree with TRBD1. V dropped 3 bases and J dropped 4; count of bases not matched to a gene: 8. Germline CDR1 is SGHKS and CDR2 is YYEKEE (reference sequence). This CDR3 contains 16 residues. For the CDR3, the DNA is TGTGCCAGCAGCTATCTTGGCGGGACAGGGAATCAGCCCCAGCATTTT. Protein sequence: CASSYLGGTGNQPQHF.

J is TRBJ1-2 and V is TRBV7-2; a possible D gene is TRBD1 (5 bases). This CDR3 comprises 13 residues. V was pared by 1 base and J by 8 bases, with 11 bases between. Germline CDR1 is SGHTA and CDR2 is FQGNSA. The CDR3 nucleotides are TGTGCCAGCAGCTTAGTCAGGGTGGGGGGCTACACCTTC. It specifies CASSLVRVGGYTF.

This chain uses TRBV24-1 with TRBJ1-5, with D possibly matching TRBD1 (5 bases). With 4 bases removed from V and 1 base from J, the gap between germline ends came to 7 bases. Germline CDR1 and CDR2: KGHDR and SFDVKD. The CDR3 is made up of 14 amino acids. CDR3 sequence: CATSEPGSNQPQHF. In DNA form, the CDR3 reads TGTGCCACCAGTGAGCCAGGGAGCAATCAGCCCCAGCATTTT.